The 27 T cell receptor beta chains in this list originate from one sample, sequenced in a study of OX40 agonist ivuxolimab in advanced cancers. Profiled with immunoSEQ multiplex PCR; TCRdb holds only in-frame clones, not every one. The sample contains around 67,000 clones, about 80% of which appear only once. The sample here was CD4+ or CD8+ T cells sorted from blood, taken in a trial of the OX40 agonist ivuxolimab. The receptors shown here come from an adult with an advanced solid tumor such as melanoma, head and neck, liver or kidney cancer.

The rearrangement links TRBV5-1 to TRBJ1-2; no reliable D call. CDR3 size: 15 residues. Germline values: CDR1 SGHRS, CDR2 YFSETQ. Deletions cut 4 bases from V and 0 bases from J, with 13 bases between. The CDR3 DNA reads TGCGCCAGCAGCGCCTCGGAAAAAGCTAACTATGGCTACACCTTC. This codes for CASSASEKANYGYTF.

V and J are TRBV27 and TRBJ1-1; D unclear. Germline lookup yields CDR1 MNHEY and CDR2 SMNVEV (reference sequence). Trimming took off 3 bases at V and 0 bases at J, with 17 bases between the two ends. The CDR3 length is 17 residues. The CDR3 sequence: CASSFGGAQFMNTEAFF. The DNA for the CDR3 is TGTGCCAGCAGTTTTGGAGGAGCTCAATTTATGAACACTGAAGCTTTCTTT.

V usage is TRBV6-1 and J usage is TRBJ1-1; D may be TRBD1 (5 bases). Trimming left V 7 bases short and J 0 bases short, with 12 bases between. The CDR3 totals 14 residues. CDR1 is MNHNS and CDR2 is SASEGT in the germline V gene. This CDR3 reads CASTTGPMNTEAFF. The CDR3 DNA sequence: TGTGCCAGCACTACGGGACCTATGAACACTGAAGCTTTCTTT.

The chain combines TRBV7-2 with TRBJ1-5; D gene ambiguous. Germline values: CDR1 SGHTA, CDR2 FQGNSA. The CDR3 is 15 amino acids. The V end lost 2 bases, the J end lost 4 bases, and 12 bases lay between the germline ends. The CDR3 DNA is TGTGCCAGCAGCTTAATAAGTACGGCAAATCAGCCCCAGCATTTT. Protein: CASSLISTANQPQHF. Based on the CDR3 plus reference TRBV7-2 and TRBJ1-5, the full variable domain is GAGVSQSPSNKVTEKGKDVELRCDPISGHTALYWYRQSLGQGLEFLIYFQGNSAPDKSGLPSDRFSAERTGGSVSTLTIQRTQQEDSAVYLCASSLISTANQPQHFGDGTRLSIL.

The V gene is TRBV4-1, the J gene TRBJ2-5; 15 nucleotides match TRBD2. The J segment lost 6 bases and the V segment lost 2 bases, leaving 10 bases of the junction unmatched. The CDR3 is made up of 18 amino acids. Per the germline V gene, CDR1 is MGHRA and CDR2 is YSYEKL. As DNA, the CDR3 is TGCGCCAGCAGCCAATGGACTAGCGGGGGGGCCGGCGGGAAGACCCAGTACTTC. Protein: CASSQWTSGGAGGKTQYF.

This clone was picked up one time. The chain carries TRBV7-2 and TRBJ1-6, with D hard to call. Trimming stripped 0 bases from V and 10 bases from J, with 7 bases between. Germline values: CDR1 SGHTA, CDR2 FQGNSA. The CDR3 has 13 amino acids. CDR3 in DNA: TGTGCCAGCAGCTTAGCGGGGAGATCACCCCTCCACTTT. Translation gives CASSLAGRSPLHF.

V is TRBV6-1 and J is TRBJ2-1, with TRBD1 matching over 9 bases. The CDR3 runs to 15 residues. Per germline, CDR1 MNHNS and CDR2 SASEGT. The trim removed 1 base at V and 5 bases at J, leaving 3 bases unmatched. CDR3 sequence reads: CASSEGYRGHNEQFF. The CDR3 DNA reads as TGTGCCAGCAGTGAAGGGTACAGGGGGCACAATGAGCAGTTCTTC.

The CDR3 loop reads CASSEYAAGGLTGELFF. The CDR3 DNA is TGTGCCAGCAGTGAATACGCCGCGGGGGGGCTAACCGGGGAGCTGTTTTTT. The chain recombines TRBV6-1 with TRBJ2-2; 9 bases agree with TRBD2. Germline-derived CDR1 and CDR2 are MNHNS and SASEGT. The CDR3 totals 17 residues. With V trimmed by 2 bases and J by 5 bases, 9 bases remained unmatched.

The chain links TRBV27 to TRBJ2-6, with TRBD1 matching over 9 bases. The V and J ends lost 6 bases and 4 bases, in that order; junction bases with no gene match: 4. The CDR3 is 15 residues long. From germline, CDR1 is MNHEY and CDR2 SMNVEV (reference sequence). CDR3: CASRNRGLGANVLTF. The CDR3 region has the DNA TGTGCCAGCAGGAACAGGGGGCTGGGGGCCAACGTCCTGACTTTC.

The chain employs TRBV5-4 and TRBJ2-1; the D call may be TRBD1 or TRBD2 (5 bases each). Germline lookup yields CDR1 SGHNT and CDR2 YYREEE (reference sequence). V lost 2 bases to trimming and J lost 6 bases, with 9 bases between them. The CDR3 loop spans 13 amino acids. The DNA for the CDR3 is TGTGCCAGCAGCTTATCGGGGCCCAATGAGCAGTTCTTC. The encoded protein is CASSLSGPNEQFF.

This chain uses TRBV19 with TRBJ2-3; 7 positions agree with TRBD2. J gave up 3 bases and V 3 bases, and 6 bases lay outside the gene matches. The length of the CDR3 is 15 residues. The V gene's germline CDR1 is LNHDA and CDR2 SQIVND (reference sequence). The CDR3 spells CASSIAAGPTDTQYF. DNA for the CDR3: TGTGCCAGTAGTATCGCAGCGGGACCGACAGATACGCAGTATTTT.

In this sample, this clone turned up once. The rearrangement links TRBV30 to TRBJ2-7, with 7 bases aligning to TRBD1. Trimming at V came to 2 bases and at J to 4 bases, leaving 17 bases not matched to a gene. CDR3 length: 17 residues. Germline V gives CDR1 GTSNPN, CDR2 SVGIG (reference sequence). CDR3 bases: TGTGCCTGGAGTCTGCTTGGTGGACAGGCAAGGGGTTACGAGCAGTACTTC. Protein: CAWSLLGGQARGYEQYF.

The chain combines TRBV30 with TRBJ1-5; maybe TRBD1 (6 bases). CDR1 GTSNPN and CDR2 SVGIG come from the germline V gene (reference sequence). The ends were cut back, 0 bases at V and 10 bases at J, with 16 bases in the middle. The CDR3 runs 14 residues. Here the CDR3 DNA reads TGTGCCTGGAGTGTCGGGCAGGGGTCCCCTCCCCAGCATTTT. Protein: CAWSVGQGSPPQHF.

The rearrangement links TRBV29-1 to TRBJ1-1; the match to TRBD1 covers 8 bases. With V trimmed by 8 bases and J by 1 base, 12 bases remained unmatched. CDR1 is SQVTM, CDR2 ANQGSEA, per germline. The CDR3 totals 15 residues. CDR3 in amino acids: CSYSRDRLSNTEAFF. The CDR3 bases are TGCAGCTATTCCCGGGACAGGCTATCGAACACTGAAGCTTTCTTT.

The chain links TRBV9 to TRBJ2-5; D may be TRBD2 (7 bases). CDR1 is SGDLS, CDR2 YYNGEE, per germline. This CDR3 region has 14 residues. V was shortened by 4 bases and J by 3 bases, with 13 bases between the two germline ends. CDR3 in DNA: TGTGCCAGCAGCCCAGGGGCGGGGGAAGAGACCCAGTACTTC. It codes for CASSPGAGEETQYF.

Turning to this clone: In the same sample, other DNA sequences code for this CDR3. The CDR3 nucleotides are TGCGCCAGCAGTGAGTCGGGGCAGCCCCAGCATTTT. Encoded protein: CASSESGQPQHF. The chain combines TRBV10-1 with TRBJ1-5; D gene unclear. CDR1 WNHNN and CDR2 SYGVQD come from the germline V gene (reference sequence). This CDR3 region has 12 residues. V lost 0 bases and J lost 7, with 4 bases in between.

The chain is built from TRBV5-1 and TRBJ2-7, with 9 bases lining up with TRBD1. The germline V gene has CDR1 SGHRS and CDR2 YFSETQ. This CDR3 is built from 14 residues. J gave up 2 bases and V 4 bases, and 4 bases lay outside the gene matches. CDR3 residues: CASSQGQGPYEQYF. CDR3 coding DNA: TGCGCCAGCAGCCAGGGACAGGGCCCCTACGAGCAGTACTTC.

Here the CDR3 DNA reads TGTGCCAGTAGTTCCCTTTTGACAGCAAATCAGCCCCAGCATTTT. Translation: CASSSLLTANQPQHF. V gene TRBV19 combines with J gene TRBJ1-5; weak D call: TRBD1 (5 bases). Germline V gene sequence: CDR1 LNHDA, CDR2 SQIVND (reference sequence). With 5 bases removed from V and 4 bases from J, the gap between germline ends came to 15 bases. The CDR3 is made up of 15 amino acids.

The chain carries TRBV7-2 and TRBJ2-3, with D maybe TRBD2 (5 bases). V was clipped by 4 bases and J by 4 bases, with 9 bases between them. CDR1 SGHTA and CDR2 FQGNSA come from the germline V gene. The CDR3 covers 13 residues. CDR3 amino acids: CASSSSSPDTQYF. The CDR3 coding sequence is TGTGCCAGCAGCTCATCTAGCCCAGATACGCAGTATTTT.

The V call is TRBV18, the J call TRBJ1-4; D is undetermined. Germline values: CDR1 KGHSH, CDR2 LQKENI. The V and J ends lost 3 bases and 5 bases respectively, with 10 bases between them. The CDR3 contains 14 residues. As DNA, the CDR3 is TGTGCCAGCTCACCCGGGAATGGAAATGAAAAACTGTTTTTT. Translating gives CASSPGNGNEKLFF.

The chain is built from TRBV6-4 and TRBJ2-5; TRBD2 might be the D (5 bases). Trimming cost V 3 bases and J 3 bases, with 8 bases left between them. CDR1 and CDR2 from the germline V gene are MRHNA and SNTAGT. The CDR3 consists of 13 residues. The CDR3 region has the DNA TGTGCCAGCAGTGAGTCGGGGAAAGAGACCCAGTACTTC. This sequence encodes CASSESGKETQYF.

The chain couples TRBV30 to TRBJ1-4; D is ambiguous. The CDR3 is 12 residues long. The germline CDR1 and CDR2 sequences are GTSNPN and SVGIG (reference sequence). The V and J ends lost 4 bases and 4 bases respectively, with 7 bases between them. The CDR3 here is CAWKGVNEKLFF. The CDR3 bases are TGTGCCTGGAAAGGAGTTAATGAAAAACTGTTTTTT.

The V and J genes are TRBV7-8 and TRBJ1-6; 9 bases are a match to TRBD1. After removal of 2 bases from V and 7 bases from J, the junction contained 3 bases not matched to a gene. The CDR3 has 15 residues. Germline V CDR1 and CDR2: SGHVS, FQNEAQ. As DNA, the CDR3 is TGTGCCAGCAGCTTACCGGGACAGGGCAATTCACCCCTCCACTTT. Protein: CASSLPGQGNSPLHF.

The count of this clone is one. The chain uses TRBV6-5 and TRBJ1-2, with no clear D. Trimming took off 8 bases at V and 2 bases at J, with 9 bases between the two ends. CDR1 is MNHEY, CDR2 SVGAGI, per germline. The CDR3 runs to 12 residues. In DNA, the CDR3 is TGTGCCAGCCGTGGCGGAAACTATGGCTACACCTTC. Residues: CASRGGNYGYTF.

This clone occurred a few times. The chain combines TRBV20-1 with TRBJ1-2, with unresolved D. The CDR3 consists of 11 residues. Trimming stripped 6 bases from V and 5 bases from J, with 10 bases between. In germline, CDR1 is DFQATT, CDR2 SNEGSKA (reference sequence). CDR3 in amino acids: CSAFRGYGYTF. Written as DNA, the CDR3 is TGCAGTGCCTTTCGGGGTTATGGCTACACCTTC.

This clone appeared a single time. This sequence joins TRBV30 and TRBJ1-3; no clear D. The CDR3 runs 13 residues. Per the germline V gene, CDR1 is GTSNPN and CDR2 is SVGIG (reference sequence). Trimming took 3 bases from V and 2 from J, leaving 8 bases between them. CDR3 bases: TGTGCCTGGAGGGCCCAGCCTGGAAACACCATATATTTT. It yields the protein CAWRAQPGNTIYF. Variable domain in full (rest from reference TRBV30 and TRBJ1-3): SQTIHQWPATLVQPVGSPLSLECTVEGTSNPNLYWYRQAAGRGLQLLFYSVGIGQISSEVPQNLSASRPQDRQFILSSKKLLLSDSGFYLCAWRAQPGNTIYFGEGSWLTVV.

The chain combines TRBV5-1 with TRBJ2-3, with 8 positions matching TRBD2. Germline V gene sequence: CDR1 SGHRS, CDR2 YFSETQ. The CDR3 is 16 amino acids. V lost 4 bases to trimming and J lost 0 bases; unmatched junction nucleotides: 7. CDR3 DNA: TGCGCCAGCAGCCTCACGAGCGGGGGCAGCACAGATACGCAGTATTTT. This gives the protein CASSLTSGGSTDTQYF.